This record looks at one T cell receptor (beta chain) sequence and its context. Profiled with immunoSEQ multiplex PCR; TCRdb holds only in-frame clones, not every one. The sample lists roughly 100,000 clones; approximately 96% were seen once. This sample was included in a study of technical replicates of blood from several donors. The V gene end was trimmed by 5 bases and the J gene end by 6 bases; junction bases not matched to a gene: 3. Germline V lookup: CDR1 MRHNA, CDR2 SNTAGT. This CDR3 is 14 amino acids long. The chain carries TRBV6-4 and TRBJ2-2, with 10 bases aligning to TRBD1. Sample: T cells isolated from PBMCs. The source of this sequence is a human donor in good health. DNA for the CDR3: TGTGCCAGCAGTAGACAGGGGGCTTCCGGGGAGCTGTTTTTT. Protein product: CASSRQGASGELFF.